This T cell receptor (beta chain) was sequenced during a study of tumor-infiltrating lymphocytes in primary liver carcinoma. Study details: Patients, male and female, were 30 to 69 years old.

Study observations and caveats: Tumor region pairs overlapped more than did tumor-adjacent and tumor-blood pairs. Owing to bulk unsorted samples, no comparison was made between CD4+ and CD8+ repertoires.

TCR beta cDNA came from approximately 0.55 ug total RNA, primed with a constant-region primer. Investigators got TCR beta libraries out of three nested multiplex PCR rounds, done with slightly modified ARM-PCR. With TRBV1-TRBV30 forward primers and a C-beta reverse primer, the first two PCR rounds were run for approximately 10 cycles each. TCRdb re-called the multiplex PCR reads through MiXCR, storing one row per CDR3 protein. The profile shows about 310,000 distinct CDR3 sequences, 50% to 75% of them singletons. CDR1 MGHRA and CDR2 YSYEKL come from the germline V gene. CDR3 size: 17 residues. Remarks on this clonotype: Its cognate antigen is unknown. The junction differs from germline at one of its ends, possibly a read error.

Germline DNA was extracted too, while blood RNA derived from unsorted whole blood. J is TRBJ1-6 and V is TRBV4-1; D is possibly TRBD1 (5 bases). The sequencing sample was made of peripheral blood. The sequence derives from a woman aged 25-40 years with primary liver carcinoma and hepatitis B virus infection. The CDR3 DNA follows: TGCCCCAGCAGCCAAGTCCGGGGGGGACGGAGTAATTCACCCCTCCACTTT. Amino acids: CPSSQVRGGRSNSPLHF.